The present TCR beta chain was sequenced within a study of T cells in Graves' hyperthyroidism and ophthalmopathy (dated by TCRdb to between 2018 and 2021). About the study as a whole: Peripheral blood was sampled at the time of initial diagnosis, prior to any treatment. The study also compared thyroid tissue and blood T-cell repertoires from several Graves' hyperthyroidism patients. TCR V-J signatures able to tell the groups apart were searched for in a discovery cohort of some 100 patients, of whom more than 40 had Graves' ophthalmopathy and 55 to 60 had stable Graves' hyperthyroidism. The paper describes TCR Vbeta CDR3 sequencing of 120 to 150 peripheral blood samples, made up of 43 ophthalmopathy patients, around 78 hyperthyroidism patients and 17 progressor patients. The roughly 94 discovery patients were randomly divided into training and test sets at a 7:3 ratio. Once sampling was done, hyperthyroidism patients were given methimazole at a starting dose of 30 mg daily, whereas ophthalmopathy patients were given high-dose intravenous methylprednisolone. Prospective prediction of ophthalmopathy was tested in an independent validation cohort consisting of 18 hyperthyroidism patients and about 17 patients who later progressed to ophthalmopathy.

The CDR3 starts with the cysteine, ends with the phenylalanine, and has 17 residues. The sequence is cut down to CDR3 DNA, 51 bases in frame from base 1. From a lookup of the germline V gene, CDR1 and CDR2 are SGHAT and FQNNGV. V is clipped by 3 bases and J by 2 bases, and the sequence between their germline boundaries is 20 bases long. Overall study outcomes, separate from this receptor: Most expanded thyroid clonotypes (frequency above 0.001) were also found in blood, which suggests that blood repertoires may mirror thyroid immune responses. Ophthalmopathy was separated from stable hyperthyroidism by a 13 V-J signature model, with 85% to 90% sensitivity and approximately 84% specificity obtained in cross-validation and 80%/75% obtained in testing. No statistical method was used to set the sample size in advance, and investigators knew the group allocation. In validation, the model predicted progression to ophthalmopathy with 55% to 71% sensitivity and 72% to 75% specificity, a median of around six months before onset.

This clonotype was seen ten or more times. Its antigen remains undetermined. There are no base qualities to consult, and no much larger clone falls within one base. TCR beta CDR3 regions were amplified from RNA transcripts. A first-round RT-PCR of the TCR CDR3 used the HTBI primer set with the Qiagen OneStep RT-PCR kit. The libraries were constructed in a second round of multiplex PCR and then size-selected and purified. The libraries were sequenced on an Illumina HiSeq2000 using paired-end 100 bp reads. For the original study's pipeline: SOAPnuke was used to process the raw data, throwing out any read that contained adapters or uncalled bases, had a mean Phred below 15, or lacked an exact constant-primer or identifier match. COPE v1.2.5 was used to merge the high-quality paired reads, and each unique nucleotide sequence was defined as a clonotype. MiTCR v1.1 was used to align the clonotypes against IMGT TRBV, TRBD and TRBJ reference segments. Analysis was restricted to V-J combinations with a frequency above 0.0001, which covered approximately 99% of repertoires. The TCS score was defined as the ratio of F50 (clonal expansion) to E x V (chaos), calculated using BLOSUM62-based TCRdist between CDR3 peptides within each V-J. Welch's t-statistics and random forest reduced fewer than 600 V-J features to 13, which were used in a naive Bayes classifier (R e1071). Using fastp at Q25 and MiXCR, TCRdb reprocessed the public reads and kept productive beta chains. Each CDR3 protein gets just one entry, which takes the most common genes and DNA from the rows behind it. The V and J calls and clone size come from TCRdb's table, not from the authors' own analysis. The sample records approximately 360,000 distinct CDR3 sequences, around a sixth of which are singletons. 25% to 35% of the sample is in the top ten clones.

Hyperthyroidism patients were aged 18 to 65 years and newly diagnosed, with disease duration of less than 2 months. Any patient with an uncontrolled infection, another autoimmune disease, pregnancy or lactation was excluded. Clinical symptoms, serum thyroxine and TRAb, thyroid ultrasound, and orbital computed tomography formed the basis for the diagnoses. For progressor patients, blood was drawn at the first diagnosis of hyperthyroidism, before any ophthalmopathy symptoms had appeared. PBMCs were isolated from more than 8 ml of fresh peripheral blood by Ficoll-Paque density gradient centrifugation. Patients classed as progressors first received a Graves' hyperthyroidism diagnosis and then went on to develop ophthalmopathy during follow-up. Total RNA was extracted with Trizol reagent, and quality was checked on an Agilent 2100 Bioanalyzer.

The source of this sequence is a young woman with Graves' hyperthyroidism that later progressed to Graves' ophthalmopathy. The sequencing input was blood. The sequence links TRBV11-2 to TRBJ2-7, with TRBD1 tentatively as D gene (6 bases match). The CDR3 region reads CASSLRRIPGHPYEQYF. The nucleotide sequence reads as follows: TGTGCCAGCAGCTTGAGGAGAATTCCGGGACACCCCTACGAGCAGTACTTC.